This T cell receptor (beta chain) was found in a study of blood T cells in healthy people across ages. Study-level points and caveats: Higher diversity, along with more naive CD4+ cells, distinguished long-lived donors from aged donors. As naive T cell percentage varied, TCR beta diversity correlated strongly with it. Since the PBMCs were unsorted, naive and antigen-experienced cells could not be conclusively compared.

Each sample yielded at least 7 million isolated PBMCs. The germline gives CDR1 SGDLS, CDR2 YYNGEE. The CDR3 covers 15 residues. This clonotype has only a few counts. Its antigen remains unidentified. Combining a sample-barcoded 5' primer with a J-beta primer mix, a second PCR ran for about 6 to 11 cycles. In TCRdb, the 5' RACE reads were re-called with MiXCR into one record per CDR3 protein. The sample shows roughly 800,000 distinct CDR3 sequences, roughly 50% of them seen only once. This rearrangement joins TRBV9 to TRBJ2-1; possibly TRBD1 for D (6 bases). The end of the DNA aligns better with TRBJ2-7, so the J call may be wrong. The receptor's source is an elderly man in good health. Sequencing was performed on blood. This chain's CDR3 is CASSVSHREPTEQYF. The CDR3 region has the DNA TGTGCCAGCAGCGTCTCCCACAGGGAGCCTACTGAGCAGTACTTC.